Following are 9 T cell receptor beta chains from one sample sequenced in a study of T cells in Graves' hyperthyroidism and ophthalmopathy. Amplification targeted TCR beta CDR3 regions from RNA transcripts. Primed by the HTBI set, a first-round RT-PCR was run on the TCR CDR3. In TCRdb, the multiplex PCR reads were re-called with MiXCR into one record per CDR3 protein. The sample comprises around 400,000 distinct CDR3 sequences, around a sixth of which are singletons, and roughly 26% rests with the top ten. Input material: blood. The receptors were sampled from a woman aged 18 to 35 with Graves' hyperthyroidism that later progressed to Graves' ophthalmopathy.

The CDR3 here is CASSPARSGSPLHF. The CDR3 nucleotides read TGTGCCAGCAGCCCGGCAAGGTCAGGTTCACCCCTCCACTTT. The chain combines TRBV7-9 with TRBJ1-6; no clear D. V was cut by 5 bases and J by 9 bases, with 14 bases left in between. The CDR3 spans 14 residues. CDR1 is SEHNR, CDR2 FQNEAQ, per germline (reference sequence).

Ten or more counts support this clonotype. The chain couples TRBV28 to TRBJ2-2; 7 bases agree with TRBD1. Germline V gene sequence: CDR1 MDHEN, CDR2 SYDVKM. With 5 bases clipped from V and 0 bases from J, the junction kept 6 bases outside the gene matches. The CDR3 is made up of 16 amino acids. The CDR3 coding sequence is TGTGCCAGCAGTATGGGACAGCTCGCGAACACCGGGGAGCTGTTTTTT. This sequence encodes CASSMGQLANTGELFF.

There are many counts of this clonotype. The chain employs TRBV20-1 and TRBJ2-5, with TRBD1 as a possible D gene (6 bases). V lost 1 base and J 4 bases, leaving 10 bases between the germline ends. The germline V gene encodes CDR1 DFQATT and CDR2 SNEGSKA (reference sequence). This CDR3 spans 13 amino acids. The CDR3 region is CSARVTGLETQYF. CDR3 sequence (DNA): TGCAGTGCTAGAGTAACAGGGCTAGAGACCCAGTACTTC.

This clonotype was found a few times. J is TRBJ2-1 and V is TRBV7-9, with 8 bases identical to TRBD2. The germline gives CDR1 SEHNR, CDR2 FQNEAQ (reference sequence). This CDR3 is 16 amino acids long. Trimming cost V 1 base and J 0 bases; bases outside gene matches: 2. CDR3 in DNA: TGTGCCAGCAGCTTAGGGCGGGAGGCCTCCTACAATGAGCAGTTCTTC. The encoded protein is CASSLGREASYNEQFF.

The chain carries TRBV4-2 and TRBJ1-5; D unclear. The ends were cut back, 0 bases at V and 0 bases at J, with 15 bases in the middle. This CDR3 spans 18 amino acids. Germline V gene data show CDR1 as LGHNA and CDR2 as YNFKEQ. The CDR3 DNA reads as TGTGCCAGCAGCCAAGATCTGGGCAGCCTTTTTAGCAATCAGCCCCAGCATTTT. It codes for CASSQDLGSLFSNQPQHF.

This clonotype was seen ten or more times. The rearrangement links TRBV6-1 to TRBJ2-7; 8 positions match TRBD2. The V gene's germline CDR1 is MNHNS and CDR2 SASEGT. Trimming at V came to 7 bases and at J to 5 bases, leaving 7 bases not matched to a gene. CDR3 length: 13 amino acids. The CDR3 sequence: CASTAGGGDEQYF. In nucleotides, the CDR3 is TGTGCCAGCACCGCGGGAGGCGGGGACGAGCAGTACTTC.

The chain combines TRBV7-9 with TRBJ2-7, with 8 bases lining up with TRBD2. Trimming at V came to 1 base and at J to 3 bases, leaving 5 bases not matched to a gene. The CDR3 consists of 15 residues. CDR1 SEHNR and CDR2 FQNEAQ come from the germline V gene (reference sequence). The CDR3 sequence: CASSLGPAGDYEQYF. Written as DNA, the CDR3 is TGTGCCAGCAGCTTAGGCCCAGCGGGAGACTACGAGCAGTACTTC. The full variable domain, its missing parts supplied by reference TRBV7-9 and TRBJ2-7, is DTGVSQNPRHKITKRGQNVTFRCDPISEHNRLYWYRQTLGQGPEFLTYFQNEAQLEKSRLLSDRFSAERPKGSFSTLEIQRTEQGDSAMYLCASSLGPAGDYEQYFGPGTRLTVT.

This clonotype was detected a few times. This rearrangement joins TRBV5-5 to TRBJ1-2, with TRBD1 identical over 9 bases. Germline CDR1 SGHKS, CDR2 YYEKEE (reference sequence). With 3 bases clipped from V and 7 bases from J, the junction kept 7 bases outside the gene matches. The CDR3 extends over 14 amino acids. The CDR3 DNA follows: TGTGCCAGCAGCTCGGGACAGGGCGGATTTGGCTACACCTTC. Encoded protein: CASSSGQGGFGYTF.

This clonotype occurred a few times. The chain employs TRBV15 and TRBJ2-1; maybe TRBD2 (5 bases). This CDR3 has 17 amino acids. V was cut by 1 base and J by 0 bases, with 13 bases left in between. Germline V CDR1 and CDR2: LNHNV, YYDKDF (reference sequence). CDR3 amino acids: CATSRVVAQSSYNEQFF. In DNA form, the CDR3 reads TGTGCCACCAGCAGAGTCGTAGCGCAGAGCTCCTACAATGAGCAGTTCTTC.